These 30 T cell receptor beta chains came from one sample sequenced in a study of patients and donors after allogeneic stem cell transplantation. TCRdb reanalysed the RT-PCR reads using MiXCR and keeps one entry per CDR3 protein. The table records some 150,000 distinct CDR3 sequences, roughly two fifths of them present only once. The sequenced sample was blood, either unsorted or a sorted T cell fraction (not recorded which). Source of these receptors: a human donor who was either an allogeneic HSCT recipient or a stem cell or donor lymphocyte infusion donor (not recorded which). It is not recorded whose cells these are; they may come from a transplant donor.

The CDR3 coding sequence is TGTGCCAGCAGCCAAGGCCCGGCTGTGGATACGCAGTATTTT. As protein: CASSQGPAVDTQYF. The gene calls are TRBV3-1 and TRBJ2-3; no clear D gene. The CDR3 has 14 amino acids. In germline, CDR1 is LGHDT, CDR2 YNNKEL (reference sequence). V was shortened by 1 base and J by 6 bases, with 11 bases between the two germline ends.

In this sample, this clonotype turned up a few times. This chain joins TRBV12-3 or TRBV12-4 and TRBJ2-3; D not certain. The CDR3 is 14 residues long. V lost 3 bases, J lost 4 bases, and 11 bases lay in between. The CDR3 loop reads CASSLELRSDTQYF. The DNA of the CDR3 is TGTGCCAGCAGTTTGGAGCTTCGTTCAGATACGCAGTATTTT.

This clonotype was picked up one time. The chain joins TRBV29-1 to TRBJ2-1; TRBD2 aligns across 13 bases. V shed 5 bases, J shed 4 bases, and the junction held 2 bases outside the gene matches. CDR1 and CDR2 (germline): SQVTM, ANQGSEA. This CDR3 has 14 residues. CDR3 loop: CSVTGLAGYNEQFF. DNA of the CDR3: TGCAGCGTTACGGGACTAGCGGGGTACAATGAGCAGTTCTTC.

The J gene is TRBJ1-6, the V gene TRBV14; TRBD1 aligns across 7 bases. Looked up from germline, CDR1 is SGHDN and CDR2 is FVKESK. With 3 bases clipped from V and 15 bases from J, the junction kept 11 bases outside the gene matches. CDR3 length: 14 amino acids. This CDR3 is CASSQGLPGQVLHF. In DNA, the CDR3 is TGTGCCAGCAGCCAGGGGCTCCCCGGACAGGTCCTCCACTTT.

The V call is TRBV6-5, the J call TRBJ1-4; TRBD1 is a possible D gene (5 bases). The germline CDR1 and CDR2 sequences are MNHEY and SVGAGI. Trimming shortened V by 1 base and J by 6 bases, and 15 bases separated the two germline ends. CDR3 length equals 16 residues. In DNA, the CDR3 is TGTGCCAGCAGTTACTTGTCAGTGGGGGTCCATGAAAAACTGTTTTTT. This translates into CASSYLSVGVHEKLFF.

This clonotype was seen a single time. The chain links TRBV27 to TRBJ2-3; no clear D. The CDR3 is made up of 12 amino acids. V lost 5 bases and J lost 2, with 5 bases in between. Germline V CDR1 and CDR2: MNHEY, SMNVEV (reference sequence). Written as DNA, the CDR3 is TGTGCCAGCAGTGTCTCCACAGATACGCAGTATTTT. It translates to CASSVSTDTQYF.

The chain uses TRBV10-3 and TRBJ1-1; 8 positions match TRBD1. Germline CDR1 is ENHRY and CDR2 is SYGVKD. This CDR3 contains 14 residues. V gave up 6 bases and J gave up 1 base; unmatched junction bases: 4. The DNA of the CDR3 is TGTGCCATCAGCCGACAGGGGAAGAACACTGAAGCTTTCTTT. Encoded protein: CAISRQGKNTEAFF.

This clonotype was detected only a few times. The V gene is TRBV6-5, the J gene TRBJ2-1, with D perhaps matching TRBD1 or TRBD2 (6 bases each). The CDR3 extends over 13 amino acids. V was trimmed by 6 bases and J by 10 bases, leaving 16 bases between them. CDR1 is MNHEY, CDR2 SVGAGI, per germline. CDR3 protein: CASSLNVGGEQFF. The CDR3 nucleotides are TGTGCCAGCAGCCTAAACGTGGGGGGCGAGCAGTTCTTC.

The gene calls are TRBV7-9 and TRBJ2-2; D is unclear. Germline loops: CDR1 SEHNR, CDR2 FQNEAQ (reference sequence). The V and J ends lost 5 bases and 7 bases respectively, with 11 bases between them. The CDR3 runs to 13 residues. The CDR3 DNA reads TGTGCCAGCAGCCTCACCCTCCACGGGGAGCTGTTTTTT. Its translation: CASSLTLHGELFF.

This clonotype was counted a few times. The chain's CDR3 is CATSRDRALREDSNQPQHF. The CDR3 DNA is TGTGCCACCAGCAGAGATCGGGCCCTCAGGGAAGATAGCAATCAGCCCCAGCATTTT. J is TRBJ1-5 and V is TRBV15, with a tentative D call TRBD1 (5 bases). The germline V and J ends were trimmed by 0 bases and 0 bases, with 18 bases remaining between them. Germline V gene sequence: CDR1 LNHNV, CDR2 YYDKDF (reference sequence). The CDR3 sequence is 19 residues long.

The gene calls are TRBV5-6 and TRBJ1-1; TRBD1 might be the D (6 bases). This CDR3 contains 15 residues. Germline V gene data show CDR1 as SGHDT and CDR2 as YYEEEE. Trimming stripped 2 bases from V and 0 bases from J, with 11 bases between. CDR3 DNA sequence: TGTGCCAGCAGCTTCAGAGGGGGAATGAACACTGAAGCTTTCTTT. Its translation: CASSFRGGMNTEAFF.

The chain combines TRBV12-3 or TRBV12-4 with TRBJ1-2; D perhaps matches TRBD1 (5 bases). V dropped 6 bases and J dropped 5 bases, with 19 bases sitting between them. This CDR3 contains 15 residues. CDR3 amino acids: CASSPGTGEGYGYTF. CDR3 nucleotide sequence: TGTGCCAGCAGCCCCGGGACGGGAGAGGGATATGGCTACACCTTC.

V is TRBV12-3 or TRBV12-4 and J is TRBJ2-3; TRBD2 might be the D (6 bases). CDR3 length: 16 residues. Trimming took 2 bases from V and 1 from J, leaving 13 bases between them. In nucleotides, the CDR3 is TGTGCCAGCAGTTTAAAGTTGGGCGGGGGCACAGATACGCAGTATTTT. Amino acid sequence: CASSLKLGGGTDTQYF.

This clonotype has just a few counts. V usage is TRBV6-5 and J usage is TRBJ1-1; 7 nucleotides align to TRBD1. There are 14 residues in the CDR3. In germline, CDR1 is MNHEY, CDR2 SVGAGI. The J segment lost 2 bases and the V segment lost 7 bases, leaving 7 bases of the junction unmatched. CDR3 protein: CASTSDRVNTEAFF. CDR3 sequence (DNA): TGTGCCAGCACCTCCGACAGGGTAAACACTGAAGCTTTCTTT.

This clonotype was counted between two and nine times. The chain is built from TRBV29-1 and TRBJ1-1, with D uncertain. This CDR3 is 12 amino acids long. Trimming left V 3 bases short and J 4 bases short, with 9 bases between. Per germline, CDR1 SQVTM and CDR2 ANQGSEA. The CDR3 is CSVDSPGTEAFF. DNA of the CDR3: TGCAGCGTTGATAGCCCCGGCACTGAAGCTTTCTTT.

In this sample, this clonotype turned up many times. The J gene is TRBJ1-1, the V gene TRBV29-1, with D maybe TRBD1 (5 bases). Trimming pared 6 bases from V and 1 base from J, leaving 9 bases between. The V gene's germline CDR1 is SQVTM and CDR2 ANQGSEA. This CDR3 is 12 amino acids long. CDR3: CSVETGNTEAFF. The CDR3 DNA is TGCAGCGTGGAAACAGGGAACACTGAAGCTTTCTTT. Together with reference TRBV29-1 and TRBJ1-1, the CDR3 gives the full variable domain: SAVISQKPSRDICQRGTSLTIQCQVDSQVTMMFWYRQQPGQSLTLIATANQGSEATYESGFVIDKFPISRPNLTFSTLTVSNMSPEDSSIYLCSVETGNTEAFFGQGTRLTVV.

The V call is TRBV13, the J call TRBJ1-4; TRBD1 might be the D (5 bases). This CDR3 is 14 amino acids long. The V end lost 4 bases, the J end lost 0 bases, and 6 bases lay between the germline ends. Germline CDR1 reads PRHDT; CDR2 reads FYEKMQ (reference sequence). The CDR3 DNA follows: TGTGCCAGCAGCTCCAGGGCAACTAATGAAAAACTGTTTTTT. Protein product: CASSSRATNEKLFF.

This chain joins TRBV19 and TRBJ1-5; D is uncertain. V was pared by 3 bases and J by 3 bases, with 9 bases between. Germline-derived CDR1 and CDR2 are LNHDA and SQIVND (reference sequence). This CDR3 spans 14 amino acids. The CDR3, as DNA: TGTGCCAGTAGTATCCCGGGAAACAATCAGCCCCAGCATTTT. This translates into CASSIPGNNQPQHF.

This clonotype appeared a few times. The chain is built from TRBV20-1 and TRBJ2-2; no firm D call. Trimming pared 6 bases from V and 4 bases from J, leaving 15 bases between. Germline V gives CDR1 DFQATT, CDR2 SNEGSKA (reference sequence). The CDR3 length is 14 residues. Here the CDR3 reads CSALSQGITGELFF. CDR3 in DNA: TGCAGTGCCTTAAGTCAAGGAATCACCGGGGAGCTGTTTTTT.

This chain links TRBV29-1 with TRBJ1-1; D is unclear. Trimming left V 7 bases short and J 3 bases short, with 12 bases between. This CDR3 comprises 12 residues. Germline V gene lookup returns CDR1 SQVTM and CDR2 ANQGSEA. The chain's CDR3 is CSGESADTEAFF. The CDR3 DNA reads as TGCAGCGGGGAGTCAGCGGACACTGAAGCTTTCTTT.

This clonotype was seen more than once but under ten times. V gene TRBV10-3 combines with J gene TRBJ1-1; D uncertain. The CDR3 consists of 13 residues. Trimming took 4 bases from V and 1 from J, leaving 7 bases between them. Germline lookup yields CDR1 ENHRY and CDR2 SYGVKD. The CDR3 DNA reads TGTGCCATCAGTGGGGCGGGGAACACTGAAGCTTTCTTT. Amino acid sequence: CAISGAGNTEAFF.

The gene calls are TRBV28 and TRBJ1-5; D is ambiguous. The CDR3 is made up of 13 amino acids. The germline V and J ends were trimmed by 2 bases and 4 bases, with 6 bases remaining between them. Germline CDR1 reads MDHEN; CDR2 reads SYDVKM. CDR3 sequence (DNA): TGTGCCAGCAGTTTAAGCCTAAATCAGCCCCAGCATTTT. It specifies CASSLSLNQPQHF.

V gene TRBV28 combines with J gene TRBJ2-7; D unclear. Germline CDR1 is MDHEN and CDR2 is SYDVKM. CDR3 length: 11 amino acids. V lost 5 bases and J 0 bases, leaving 2 bases between the germline ends. The CDR3 region has the DNA TGTGCCAGCAGTACCTCCTACGAGCAGTACTTC. Its translation is CASSTSYEQYF.

The chain links TRBV7-9 to TRBJ2-1; 12 nucleotides match TRBD2. Germline CDR1 is SEHNR and CDR2 is FQNEAQ (reference sequence). The CDR3 is made up of 17 amino acids. Trimming took 5 bases from V and 3 from J; bases not matched to a gene: 8. CDR3 residues: CASSASLAGGVYNEQFF. The CDR3 coding sequence is TGTGCCAGCAGCGCTTCACTAGCGGGGGGCGTCTACAATGAGCAGTTCTTC.

The CDR3 here is CASSLSGQEAFF. CDR3 nucleotide sequence: TGTGCCAGCAGTTTATCCGGACAAGAAGCTTTCTTT. The V call is TRBV12-3 or TRBV12-4, the J call TRBJ1-1; possible D gene TRBD1, 5 bases. V lost 2 bases, J lost 8 bases, and 9 bases lay in between. The length of the CDR3 is 12 residues.

This clonotype was observed a handful of times. V usage is TRBV5-1 and J usage is TRBJ1-2, with TRBD1 matching over 8 bases. The germline gives CDR1 SGHRS, CDR2 YFSETQ. The CDR3 length is 13 residues. Trimming removed 1 base from V and 6 bases from J; junction bases left unmatched: 2. The CDR3, as DNA: TGCGCCAGCAGCTTGACAGGGGGGCATGGCTACACCTTC. Amino acid sequence: CASSLTGGHGYTF.

This chain uses TRBV6-6 with TRBJ2-3; 10 positions match TRBD2. Looked up from germline, CDR1 is MNHNY and CDR2 is SVGAGI (reference sequence). The junction had 8 bases not matched to a gene; V was cut back by 4 bases and J by 4 bases. The CDR3 length is 16 residues. The CDR3 reads CASSFQAGGPPDTQYF. The CDR3 DNA reads TGTGCCAGCAGTTTCCAAGCGGGGGGGCCTCCAGATACGCAGTATTTT.

This clonotype was found a few times. The chain links TRBV5-1 to TRBJ1-5; D is possibly TRBD1 (6 bases). V was shortened by 6 bases and J by 2 bases, with 15 bases between the two germline ends. Germline loops: CDR1 SGHRS, CDR2 YFSETQ. This CDR3 spans 15 amino acids. The DNA of the CDR3 is TGCGCCAGCATCAACAGGGTATTAGGCAATCAGCCCCAGCATTTT. Its protein is CASINRVLGNQPQHF.

This clonotype was counted between two and nine times. The CDR3 DNA reads as TGTGCCAGCAGCTTGCGGACAGGCCGAGGACGAGGCTACACCTTC. This sequence encodes CASSLRTGRGRGYTF. This chain joins TRBV5-5 and TRBJ1-2, with 7 bases that match TRBD1. CDR1 is SGHKS and CDR2 is YYEKEE in the germline V gene (reference sequence). There are 15 residues in the CDR3. J was trimmed by 8 bases and V by 1 base; bases with no gene match: 11.

The V and J genes are TRBV28 and TRBJ1-6; D ambiguous. The V end lost 11 bases, the J end lost 2 bases, and 16 bases lay between the germline ends. CDR1 and CDR2 (germline): MDHEN, SYDVKM. The CDR3 spans 15 residues. CDR3 amino acids: CAADDPGAYNSPLHF. As DNA, the CDR3 is TGTGCCGCCGACGACCCCGGGGCCTATAATTCACCCCTCCACTTT.